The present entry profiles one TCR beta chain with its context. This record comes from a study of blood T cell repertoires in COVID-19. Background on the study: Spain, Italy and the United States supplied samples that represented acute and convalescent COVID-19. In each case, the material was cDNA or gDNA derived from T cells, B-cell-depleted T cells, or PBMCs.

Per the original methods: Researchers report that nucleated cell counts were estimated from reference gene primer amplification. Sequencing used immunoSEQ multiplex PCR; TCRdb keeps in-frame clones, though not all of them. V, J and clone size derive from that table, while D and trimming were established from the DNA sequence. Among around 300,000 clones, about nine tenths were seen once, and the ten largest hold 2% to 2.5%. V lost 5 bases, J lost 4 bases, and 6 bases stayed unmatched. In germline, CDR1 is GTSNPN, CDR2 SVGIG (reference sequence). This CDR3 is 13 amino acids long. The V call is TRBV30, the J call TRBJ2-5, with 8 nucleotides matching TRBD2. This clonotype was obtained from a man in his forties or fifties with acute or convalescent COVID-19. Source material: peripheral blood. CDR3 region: CAWGRGGRETQYF. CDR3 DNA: TGTGCCTGGGGCCGGGGGGGCAGAGAGACCCAGTACTTC.